The 4 T cell receptor beta chains listed next were all sequenced from one sample in a study of STAT3 mutations in large granular lymphocyte leukemia. For these TCRs, the target antigens are not known. Only in-frame clones appear in the TCRdb table, and some are missing; sequencing was by immunoSEQ multiplex PCR. The sample has approximately 17,000 clones, 84% seen once. Findings and limits, study-wide: Every T-cell large granular lymphocyte leukemia patient had at least one immunodominant TCR beta clonotype.

Sequencing was done on a sample of peripheral blood mononuclear cells. The receptors stem from a man aged 45-65 years with T-cell large granular lymphocyte leukemia. Some clones in this sample may be carry-over from other donors' samples.

This sequence joins TRBV25-1 and TRBJ2-5, with D unclear. Trimming shortened V by 2 bases and J by 7 bases, and 5 bases separated the two germline ends. The CDR3 totals 11 residues. In germline, CDR1 is MGHDK, CDR2 SYGVNS. CDR3 region: CASSEGPTQYF. CDR3 DNA sequence: TGTGCCAGCAGTGAAGGGCCGACCCAGTACTTC.

V gene TRBV10-3 combines with J gene TRBJ2-7; D perhaps matches TRBD2 (6 bases). The V end was cut by 6 bases, the J end by 0 bases, with 12 bases between. Germline V gene lookup returns CDR1 ENHRY and CDR2 SYGVKD. This CDR3 region has 14 residues. CDR3 sequence reads: CAIRLGGGSYEQYF. The CDR3, as DNA: TGTGCCATCAGGCTGGGAGGAGGCTCCTACGAGCAGTACTTC.

J is TRBJ2-7 and V is TRBV30; possible D gene TRBD2, 7 bases. V dropped 3 bases and J dropped 3 bases, with 15 bases sitting between them. The CDR3 contains 14 residues. CDR1 and CDR2 (germline): GTSNPN, SVGIG (reference sequence). The CDR3 DNA reads TGTGCCTGGAGCCCAAGGGGGGGGAACTACGAGCAGTACTTC. Its protein is CAWSPRGGNYEQYF.

The J gene is TRBJ1-2, the V gene TRBV10-2; possibly TRBD1 for D (6 bases). V lost 5 bases and J 7 bases, leaving 20 bases between the germline ends. This CDR3 has 15 amino acids. Germline lookup yields CDR1 WSHSY and CDR2 SAAADI. This CDR3 is CASSPIRDTPLGYTF. DNA for the CDR3: TGCGCCAGCAGTCCAATCCGGGACACTCCCCTTGGCTACACCTTC.